The present T cell receptor beta chain was sequenced within a study of CD8+CD57+ T cells in acquired aplastic anemia. The overall study: Sorted CD4+ and CD8+ cells yielded DNA averaging roughly 3.3 ug.

Study-wide results and limits: With respect to CD8+ Simpson's diversity, patients and controls did not differ significantly.

The patients chosen for sequencing had shown expansion of CD8+CD57+ cells (detected by flow cytometry). Everyone among the patients had severe acquired aplastic anemia. Untreated patients provided the blood samples, with no therapy given before sampling. Germline lookup yields CDR1 MRHNA and CDR2 SNTAGT. The CDR3 runs to 16 residues. V lost 6 bases, J lost 4 bases, and 9 bases stayed unmatched. A word on this clonotype: Its antigen remains unknown.

Genomic DNA, the template, was used for profiling of the TCR beta VDJ and CDR3. TCRdb called the reads again in MiXCR, with one record for every CDR3 protein. The table has around 200,000 distinct CDR3 sequences, roughly 63% seen once; the top ten hold more than 40%. The source of this sequence is a human donor with aplastic anemia. The sample comprised sorted CD4+, CD8+, or CD8+CD57+ T cells (not recorded which) from PBMCs. V is TRBV6-4 and J is TRBJ1-2; 12 nucleotides align to TRBD1. The CDR3 here is CASRKGTGGAGYGYTF. The CDR3 coding sequence is TGTGCCAGCAGGAAGGGGACAGGGGGCGCAGGCTATGGCTACACCTTC.